This T cell receptor (beta chain) was captured in a study of response to subunit inactivated influenza vaccine. Whole-study results and caveats: The authors offered the suggestion that each seasonal influenza vaccination recruits few new T cells.

TCRdb reanalysed the RT-PCR reads using MiXCR and keeps one entry per CDR3 protein. The sample lists more than 400,000 distinct CDR3 sequences; 11% were seen once. In this sample, this clonotype turned up a few times. The target antigen is unknown. V dropped 2 bases and J dropped 4 bases, with 15 bases sitting between them. The CDR3 runs 15 residues. In germline, CDR1 is MNHEY, CDR2 SVGAGI. The clonotype originates from a man aged 45-65 years who received an inactivated influenza vaccine. The V call is TRBV6-5, the J call TRBJ2-7, with no clear D. This material consisted of PBMCs from blood, taken around seven weeks after vaccination. CDR3 DNA: TGTGCCAGCAGTTACGTAGGACGGTCCCCTTACGAGCAGTACTTC. Its protein is CASSYVGRSPYEQYF.